The sequence of this TCR beta chain was determined in a study of cytomegalovirus exposure and HLA in healthy donors. Study-level background: The roughly 120 validation repertoires matched the 666 first-cohort repertoires in platform, a later analysis reported.

A word on this clone: Its antigen remains unidentified. Germline is not matched at one junction end, which may reflect a read error.

The V gene's germline CDR1 is GTSNPN and CDR2 SVGIG (reference sequence). This CDR3 has 12 amino acids. Clones were sequenced by immunoSEQ multiplex PCR, and TCRdb holds only the in-frame ones, with some missing. The sample records hundreds of thousands of clones, 75% to 90% being singletons. Study observations and caveats: The study recorded 160 or so TCR beta chains that were cytomegalovirus-associated. Many donors carried some public TCRs, although rarity characterized most TCR sequences. According to reports, the classifier identified cytomegalovirus status with high specificity and sensitivity.

This rearrangement joins TRBV30 to TRBJ1-1; D possibly corresponds to TRBD1 (5 bases). The clonotype was recovered from a woman in her late teens or twenties in good health and CMV-seronegative. Sequenced input: PBMCs. The CDR3 region is CTWSPTPGHPFF. The CDR3 DNA reads TGTACCTGGAGTCCGACTCCAGGACATCCTTTCTTT. Supplemented by reference TRBV30 and TRBJ1-1, the full variable domain reads SQTIHQWPATLVQPVGSPLSLECTVEGTSNPNLYWYRQAAGRGLQLLFYSVGIGQISSEVPQNLSASRPQDRQFILSSKKLLLSDSGFYLCTWSPTPGHPFFGQGTRLTVV.